Below, one TCR beta chain is given with its context. No antigen is known for it. Base quality data are lacking; no much larger clone is found one base away. From each donor, a single peripheral blood sample of about 116 mL on average was drawn into heparinised tubes. Using a panel that included CD45RO, CCR7, CD25, CD127, CD95 and CD27, naive, central memory, regulatory and stem cell-like memory CD4+ T cells were sorted on a BD FACSAria II. Purity was above 95% for every sorted population. PBMCs were isolated right away by Lymphoprep density gradient centrifugation and were stained directly, without culture. So that batch effects would be minimized, each experiment stained and sorted samples in pairs, pairing one healthy donor with one patient. All of the isolated RNA was reverse transcribed with the High Capacity cDNA Reverse Transcription Kit, so expressed TCRB transcripts were sequenced. Deep immunoSEQ sequencing was performed on naive, central memory and regulatory T cell samples, with an average of roughly 3.6 million total reads per sample. Sorted cells were lysed in RLT buffer and RNA was extracted with DNase-treated RNeasy Micro or Mini kits, depending on cell number. Each cell subset was processed on its own to prevent cross-contamination, while patient and healthy donor samples were processed together. TCRB sequences were amplified from cDNA with the immunoSEQ multiplex PCR, producing 87-bp fragments spanning the CDR3 region. Amplicons were sequenced on the Illumina HiSeq platform. In the original analysis: PCR bias was corrected computationally using synthetic template baselines, and reads within Hamming distance 2 were collapsed, with unmergeable singletons discarded. By aligning reads against IMGT, V, D and J genes, CDR3 length, and insertions or deletions at six rearrangement sites were assigned. Within each subset, clonotype counts were normalized to the number of sorted cells before true diversity and Gini coefficients were calculated with the tcR R package. The overlap coefficient, calculated on TCRB nucleotide sequences, was used to quantify repertoire sharing. As a proxy for the pre-selection repertoire, out-of-frame TCRB sequences from naive cells were analyzed. TCRdb stores this immuneACCESS table with in-frame sequences only. Part of the clones is absent; in the studies checked, under half of the shortfall reflects unresolved V genes, and no reason is known for the rest. D and trimming were read from the DNA, whereas the V and J calls and clone size are those reported in that table. In this sample the table shows hundreds of thousands of clones, roughly 15% of which occur a single time. Of the sample, 0.023% is held by the ten largest clones.

This sample stems from a study of beta chain features in type 1 diabetes (dated by TCRdb to between 2017 and 2018). Some background on the complete study: No differences in mean age, gender distribution, total cell number or subset yield were found between patients and healthy donors. A total of roughly 100,000,000 sorted cells were examined across all samples, and the number of cells per subset was strongly correlated with RNA yield. The study compared the TCRB repertoires of sorted circulating CD4+ T cell subsets in recently diagnosed type 1 diabetes patients with those in matched healthy donors. Regulatory and stem cell-like memory subsets were obtained from only 8 patients and roughly 8 healthy donors, while naive and central memory subsets were obtained from all 30 or so donors. Paper-wide results and their limitations: A moderate but significant shortening of TCRB CDR3 length was observed in type 1 diabetes patients in all four CD4+ subsets. Because cDNA rather than genomic DNA was sequenced, highly expressing activated cells could have been over-represented, although no difference in activation and CD3 levels was found between groups. Shorter templates might be favored by PCR, yet because patient and control samples were amplified and corrected together, any such skew would affect both groups equally. At VDJ recombination sites, type 1 diabetes patients had fewer insertions and more deleted nucleotides, which implies abnormalities in thymic rearrangement. Because small numbers of individuals were included in the HLA sub-analyses, any influence of HLA type on TCRB rearrangement was left unresolved. The naive, central memory and regulatory TCRB repertoires appeared to resemble one another more closely among patients than among healthy donors.

Via the germline V gene (reference sequence), CDR1 is LNHDA and CDR2 SQIVND. Taken from cysteine to phenylalanine, the CDR3 has 14 residues. Only CDR3 DNA remains: 42 bases, in frame from the first base. Compared with germline, V lacks 8 bases and J lacks 2 bases; bases without a gene match: 3. The sequence joins TRBV19 to TRBJ2-6, with 7 bases matching TRBD2. The clonotype comes from a woman aged 18-30 years in good health. Specimen: naive CD4+ T cells from blood. The sample's cell subset or site label, decoded: true naive CD4+ T cells. The nucleotide sequence is TGTGCCAGTTGGGAGGGGACTGGGGCCAACGTCCTGACTTTC. The resulting protein is CASWEGTGANVLTF.